The following is a TCR beta chain sequence with its context. A much bigger clone sits one base away, suggesting this may be a read error. The time point is: newly diagnosed GD, antithyroid drugs for less than 3 months. PBMCs provided the RNA from which the TCR library was made. V was pared by 5 bases and J by 3 bases, with 16 bases between. Germline values: CDR1 LNHDA, CDR2 SQIVND (reference sequence). The CDR3 covers 15 residues. The record originates from a study of regulatory T cells in long-lasting Graves disease. Libraries of TCR beta came from iRepertoire HTBI primers plus Arm-PCR of CDR3 regions. TCRdb fed the multiplex PCR reads into MiXCR, producing one record per CDR3 protein. The table includes some 370,000 distinct CDR3 sequences, about 11% detected once. The same data also went into a second study, on T cells in Graves' hyperthyroidism and ophthalmopathy. According to that study: Graves' hyperthyroidism qualified as stable when ophthalmopathy did not progress within 18 months.

J is TRBJ1-1 and V is TRBV19; D remains ambiguous. This sample comprised peripheral blood mononuclear cells (PBMCs), obtained at new diagnosis, from a patient treated with antithyroid drugs. The receptor was derived from a young woman with Graves disease. The CDR3 DNA reads as TGTGCCAGTAGTGCCCTGGGTAGCCTGGACACTGAAGCTTTCTTT. It is translated as CASSALGSLDTEAFF.